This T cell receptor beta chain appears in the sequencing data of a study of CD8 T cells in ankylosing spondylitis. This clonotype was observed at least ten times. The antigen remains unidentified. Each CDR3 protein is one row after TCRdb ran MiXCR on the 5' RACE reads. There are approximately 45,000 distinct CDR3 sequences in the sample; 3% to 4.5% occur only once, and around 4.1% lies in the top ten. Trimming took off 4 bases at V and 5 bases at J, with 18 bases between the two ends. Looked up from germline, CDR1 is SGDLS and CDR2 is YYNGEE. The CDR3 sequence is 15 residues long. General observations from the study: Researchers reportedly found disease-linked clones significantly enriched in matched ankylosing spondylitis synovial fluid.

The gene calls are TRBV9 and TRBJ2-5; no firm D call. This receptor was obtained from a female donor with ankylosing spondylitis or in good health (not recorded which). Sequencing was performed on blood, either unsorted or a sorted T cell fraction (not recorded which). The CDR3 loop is CASSYTWSKGETQYF. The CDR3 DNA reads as TGTGCCAGCAGCTACACATGGTCCAAAGGGGAGACCCAGTACTTC.